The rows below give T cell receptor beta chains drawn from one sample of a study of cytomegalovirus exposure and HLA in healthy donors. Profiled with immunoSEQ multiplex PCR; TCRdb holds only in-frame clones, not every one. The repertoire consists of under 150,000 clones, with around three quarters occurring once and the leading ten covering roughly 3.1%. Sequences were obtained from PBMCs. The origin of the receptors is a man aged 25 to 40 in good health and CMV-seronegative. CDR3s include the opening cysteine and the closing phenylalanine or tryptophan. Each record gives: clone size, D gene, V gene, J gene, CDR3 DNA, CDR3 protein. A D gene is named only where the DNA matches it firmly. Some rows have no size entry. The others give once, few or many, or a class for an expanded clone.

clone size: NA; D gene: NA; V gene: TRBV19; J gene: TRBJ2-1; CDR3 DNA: TGTGCCAGTAGTATAACCTTGGGGCCCGGGAATGAGCAGTTCTTC; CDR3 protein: CASSITLGPGNEQFF
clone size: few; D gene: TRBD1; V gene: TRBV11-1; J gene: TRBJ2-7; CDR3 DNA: TGTGCCAGCAGTTATCATACTACAGGGGGCACACCCTACGAGCAGTACTTC; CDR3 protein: CASSYHTTGGTPYEQYF
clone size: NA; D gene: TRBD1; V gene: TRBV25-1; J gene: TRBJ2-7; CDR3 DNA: TGTGCCAGCAGTGAGCACGAAGACAGGGGATTCTACGAGCAGTACTTC; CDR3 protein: CASSEHEDRGFYEQYF
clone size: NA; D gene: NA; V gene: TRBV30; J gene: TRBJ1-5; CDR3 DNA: TGTGCCTGGACCAGAGCAGGGATGTCACAGCCCCAGCATTTT; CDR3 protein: CAWTRAGMSQPQHF
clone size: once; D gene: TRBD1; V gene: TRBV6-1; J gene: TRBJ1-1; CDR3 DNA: TGTGCCAGCAGTGAAATAGGGGGCTTCCCCACTGAAGCTTTCTTT; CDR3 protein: CASSEIGGFPTEAFF
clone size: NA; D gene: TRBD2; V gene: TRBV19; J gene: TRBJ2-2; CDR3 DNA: TGTGCCAGTATCCGGGGGGGAGCTTACACCGGGGAGCTGTTTTTT; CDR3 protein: CASIRGGAYTGELFF
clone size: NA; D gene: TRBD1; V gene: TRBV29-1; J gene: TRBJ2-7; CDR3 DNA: TGCAGCGTGAGGACAGGGTCCTACGAGCAGTACTTC; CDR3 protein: CSVRTGSYEQYF
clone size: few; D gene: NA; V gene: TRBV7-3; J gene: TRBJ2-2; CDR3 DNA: TGTGCCAGCAGCTTATTCCCGGCAGGGCTGAACACCGGGGAGCTGTTTTTT; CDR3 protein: CASSLFPAGLNTGELFF
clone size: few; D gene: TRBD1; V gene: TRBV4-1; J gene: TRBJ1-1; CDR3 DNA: TGCGCCAGCAGCCATCTCACCGGACAGGGGTCCACTGAAGCTTTCTTT; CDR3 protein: CASSHLTGQGSTEAFF
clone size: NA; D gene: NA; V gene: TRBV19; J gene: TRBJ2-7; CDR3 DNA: TGTGCCAGTAGTAAGGGCTCTTTGGCAGGGGTGGTTAACGAGCAGTACTTC; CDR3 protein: CASSKGSLAGVVNEQYF
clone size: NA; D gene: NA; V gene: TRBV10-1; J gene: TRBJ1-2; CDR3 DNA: TGCGCCAGCCTTAGGACAGACTATTATGGCTACACCTTC; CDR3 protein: CASLRTDYYGYTF
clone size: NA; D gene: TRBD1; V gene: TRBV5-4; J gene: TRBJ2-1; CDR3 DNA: TGTGCCAGCAGCTTGGAAGGACAGGGGTTTCGTGAGCAGTTCTTC; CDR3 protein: CASSLEGQGFREQFF
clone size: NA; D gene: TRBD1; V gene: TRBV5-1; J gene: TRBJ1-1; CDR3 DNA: TGCGCCAGCAGCCGCAGGGGGGATAATACTGAAGCTTTCTTT; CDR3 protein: CASSRRGDNTEAFF
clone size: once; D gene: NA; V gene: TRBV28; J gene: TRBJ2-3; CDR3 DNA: TGTGCCAGCAGTCCCATTTGGCAGGAGGGTACAGATACGCAGTATTTT; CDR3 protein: CASSPIWQEGTDTQYF
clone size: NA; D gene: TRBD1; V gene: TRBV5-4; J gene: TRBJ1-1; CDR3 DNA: TGTGCCAGCAGCCCGGGGACAGGCAACCCAGACTTATTAGGTGCTGAAGCTTTCTTT; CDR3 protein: CASSPGTGNPDLLGAEAFF
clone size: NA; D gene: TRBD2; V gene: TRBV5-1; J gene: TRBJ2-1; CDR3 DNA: TGCGCCAGCAGCTTTGGACAGGGGGGGGCTAGCGGGAGGGAGAGCTCCTACAATGAGCAGTTCTTC; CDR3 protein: CASSFGQGGASGRESSYNEQFF
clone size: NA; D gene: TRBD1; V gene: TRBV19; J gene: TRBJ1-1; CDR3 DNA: TGTGCCAGTAGAACCATGGGACAGAAGGACACTGAAGCTTTCTTT; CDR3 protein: CASRTMGQKDTEAFF
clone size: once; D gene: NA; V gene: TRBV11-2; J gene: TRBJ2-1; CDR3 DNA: TGTGCCAGCCACAACAGGGCCAATGAGCAGTTCTTC; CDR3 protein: CASHNRANEQFF
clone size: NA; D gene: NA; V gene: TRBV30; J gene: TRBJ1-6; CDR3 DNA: TGTGCCTGGAGAACAGGCCTTAATTCCCCCCTCCACTTT; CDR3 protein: CAWRTGLNSPLHF
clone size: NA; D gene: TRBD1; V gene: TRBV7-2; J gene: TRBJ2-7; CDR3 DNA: TGTGCCAGCAGCTTCGCTACAGGGGGCCTCACCTACGAGCAGTACTTC; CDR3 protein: CASSFATGGLTYEQYF
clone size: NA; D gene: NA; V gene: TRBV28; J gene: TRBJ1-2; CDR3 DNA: TGTGCCACCTTTAGCACAGGAGAATCTGGCTACACCTTC; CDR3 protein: CATFSTGESGYTF
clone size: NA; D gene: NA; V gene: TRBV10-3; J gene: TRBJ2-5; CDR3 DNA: TGTGCCATCGGACAGTCACAAGAGACCCAGTACTTC; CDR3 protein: CAIGQSQETQYF
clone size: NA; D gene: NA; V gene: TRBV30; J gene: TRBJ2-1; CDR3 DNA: TGTGCCTGGAGTTTTGGGCGCAGGCCCTACAATGAGCAGTTCTTC; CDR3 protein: CAWSFGRRPYNEQFF
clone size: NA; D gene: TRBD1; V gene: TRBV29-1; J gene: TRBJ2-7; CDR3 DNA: TGCAGCGTAACCCCGGGACAGGGGGCCTACGAGCAGTACTTC; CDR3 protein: CSVTPGQGAYEQYF
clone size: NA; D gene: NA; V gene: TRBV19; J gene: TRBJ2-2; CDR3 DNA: TGTGCCAGTTGTGACAGGTTTGGGGCACGGTCCGGGGAGCTGTTTTTT; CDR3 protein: CASCDRFGARSGELFF
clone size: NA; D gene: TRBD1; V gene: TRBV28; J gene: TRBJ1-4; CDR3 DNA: TGTGCCAGCAGTTACCCGACAGGGGAGGGTGAAAAACTGTTTTTT; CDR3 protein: CASSYPTGEGEKLFF
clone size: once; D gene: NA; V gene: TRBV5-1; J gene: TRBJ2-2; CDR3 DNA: TGCGCCAGCAGCATCGGGCCCCGGGGCACCGGGGAGCTGTTTTTT; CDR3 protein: CASSIGPRGTGELFF
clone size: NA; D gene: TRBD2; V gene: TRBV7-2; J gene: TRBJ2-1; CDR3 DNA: TGTGCCAGCAGCTTCATTAGCGGGAGCTCCTACAATGAGCAGTTCTTC; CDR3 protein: CASSFISGSSYNEQFF
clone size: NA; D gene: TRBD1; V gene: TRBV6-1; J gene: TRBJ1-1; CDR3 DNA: TGTGCCAGCAGTGAAGCGAAGGTCCGGGACAGGGGAACTGAAGCTTTCTTT; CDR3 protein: CASSEAKVRDRGTEAFF
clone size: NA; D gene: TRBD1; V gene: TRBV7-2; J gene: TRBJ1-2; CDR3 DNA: TGTGCCAGCAGCGTAACGACAGGGGTCTATGGCTACACCTTC; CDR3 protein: CASSVTTGVYGYTF
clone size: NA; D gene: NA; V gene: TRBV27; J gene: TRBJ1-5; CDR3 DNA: TGTGCCAGCAGTCGCCCAGGAAAATATCAGCCCCAGCATTTT; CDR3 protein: CASSRPGKYQPQHF
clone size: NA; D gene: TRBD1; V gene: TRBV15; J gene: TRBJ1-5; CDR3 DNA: TGTGCCACCAGCAGATCTGACAGGGAGAGTCAGCCCCAGCATTTT; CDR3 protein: CATSRSDRESQPQHF
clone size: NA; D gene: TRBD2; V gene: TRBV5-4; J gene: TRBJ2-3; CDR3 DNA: TGTGCCAGCAGCATAGCGGGATCTAGCACAGATACGCAGTATTTT; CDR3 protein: CASSIAGSSTDTQYF
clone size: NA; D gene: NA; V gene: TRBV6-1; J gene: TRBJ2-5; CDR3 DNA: TGTGCCAGCAGGGCTTACAAAGAGACCCAGTACTTC; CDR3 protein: CASRAYKETQYF
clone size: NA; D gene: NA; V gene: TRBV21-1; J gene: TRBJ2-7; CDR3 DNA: TGTGCCAGCAACGAAGCAACAAGACTAGCGGTTCCCTACGAGCAGTACTTC; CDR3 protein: CASNEATRLAVPYEQYF
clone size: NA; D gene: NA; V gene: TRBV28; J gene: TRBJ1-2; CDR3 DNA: TGTGCCAGCTATGAGAACTATGGCTACACCTTC; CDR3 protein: CASYENYGYTF
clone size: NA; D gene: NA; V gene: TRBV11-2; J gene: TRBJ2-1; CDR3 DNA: TGTGCCAGCAGCTTAGACGGGACCTACAATGAGCAGTTCTTC; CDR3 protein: CASSLDGTYNEQFF
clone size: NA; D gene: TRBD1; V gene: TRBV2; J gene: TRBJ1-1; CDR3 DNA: TGTGCCAGCAGGGGAAGACTCCAGGGGGCTGAAGCTTTCTTT; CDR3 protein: CASRGRLQGAEAFF
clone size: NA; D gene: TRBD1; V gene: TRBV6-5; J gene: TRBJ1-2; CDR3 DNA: TGTGCCAGCAAGACAGGGGGGGCGGTCTATGGCTACACCTTC; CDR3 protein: CASKTGGAVYGYTF
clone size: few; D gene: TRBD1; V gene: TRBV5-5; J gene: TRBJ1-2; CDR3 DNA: TGTGCCAGCAGCTTCGCCCAGGGGGCTGGAGGCTACACCTTC; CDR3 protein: CASSFAQGAGGYTF
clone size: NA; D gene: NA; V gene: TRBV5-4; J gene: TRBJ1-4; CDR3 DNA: TGTGCCAGCAGCCCCCGAGTTAATGAAAAACTGTTTTTT; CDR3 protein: CASSPRVNEKLFF
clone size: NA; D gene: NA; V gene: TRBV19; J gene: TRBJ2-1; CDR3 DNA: TGTGCCAGTAGTGCCTCAACAGGGACTGAGCAGTTCTTC; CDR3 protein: CASSASTGTEQFF
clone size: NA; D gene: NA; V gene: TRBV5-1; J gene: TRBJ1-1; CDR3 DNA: TGCGCCAGCAGCTTGGAGGGGGGGAAGGGCACTGAAGCTTTCTTT; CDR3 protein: CASSLEGGKGTEAFF
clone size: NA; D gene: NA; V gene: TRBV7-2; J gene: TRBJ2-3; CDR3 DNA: TGTGCCAGCAGCTTGGAGGATACGCAGTATTTT; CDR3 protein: CASSLEDTQYF
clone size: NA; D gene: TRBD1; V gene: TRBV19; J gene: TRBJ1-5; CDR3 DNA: TGTGCCAGTACAAGGGACAGGGAAGGTCAGCCCCAGCATTTT; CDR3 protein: CASTRDREGQPQHF
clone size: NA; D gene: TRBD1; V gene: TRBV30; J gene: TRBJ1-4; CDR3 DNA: TGTGCCTGGAGTGGTAGGGGGCAAGGTGAAAAACTGTTTTTT; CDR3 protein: CAWSGRGQGEKLFF
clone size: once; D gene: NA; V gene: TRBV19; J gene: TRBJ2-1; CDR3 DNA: TGTGCCAGTAGTACCCAGACAGGGAGGAATGAGCAGTTCTTC; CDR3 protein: CASSTQTGRNEQFF
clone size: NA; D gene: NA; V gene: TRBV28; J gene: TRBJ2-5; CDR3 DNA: TGTGCCAGCAGTCTTCAAGAGACCCAGTACTTC; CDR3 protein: CASSLQETQYF
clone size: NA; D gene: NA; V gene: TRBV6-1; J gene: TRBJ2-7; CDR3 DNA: TGTGCCAGCAGTGTTGACAACTCCTACGAGCAGTACTTC; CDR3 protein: CASSVDNSYEQYF
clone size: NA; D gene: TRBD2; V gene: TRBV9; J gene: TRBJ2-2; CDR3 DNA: TGTGCCAGCAGCGTAGAGTTAACTAGCGGGGGGACCGGGGAGCTGTTTTTT; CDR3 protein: CASSVELTSGGTGELFF
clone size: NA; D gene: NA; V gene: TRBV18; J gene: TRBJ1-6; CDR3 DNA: TGTGCCAGCTCACTTAAAGGGGTTACGGATTCACCCCTCCACTTT; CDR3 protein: CASSLKGVTDSPLHF
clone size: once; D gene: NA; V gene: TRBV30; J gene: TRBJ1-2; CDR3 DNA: TGTGCCTGGAGTGGTTCAGGGTTTGGTGGAGGCTACACCTTC; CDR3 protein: CAWSGSGFGGGYTF
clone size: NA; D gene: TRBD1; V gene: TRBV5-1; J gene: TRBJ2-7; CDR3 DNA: TGCGCCAGCAGCCGAGGGACAGACTCCTACGAGCAGTACTTC; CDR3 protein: CASSRGTDSYEQYF